The entry below gives a single TCR beta chain sequence along with its context. The sample belongs to a study of blood T cell repertoires in COVID-19. Looking at the study overall: Specimens from acute and convalescent COVID-19 originated in the United States, Italy and Spain.

The V and J ends lost 5 bases and 3 bases, in that order; junction bases with no gene match: 3. Germline V lookup: CDR1 MNHEY, CDR2 SMNVEV (reference sequence). The CDR3 loop spans 14 amino acids. Ages ranged from 18 to 89 years, with residence in more than 20 US areas. Cohort 3 recovered donors had two negative PCRs, clearance, or symptom resolution. The authors' processing: Amplifying reference gene primers gave estimates of nucleated cell counts. The table came from immunoSEQ multiplex PCR; TCRdb's copy has only in-frame clones and leaves some out. V, J and clone size are those of that table, while D and trimming were read from the DNA. This repertoire shows almost 400,000 clones, about nine tenths found once; its top ten account for less than 2%.

This clonotype was obtained from a woman in her 30s who had recovered from COVID-19. The material sequenced was PBMCs or T cells enriched from blood (not recorded which). This rearrangement joins TRBV27 to TRBJ2-7; 11 nucleotides align to TRBD2. DNA of the CDR3: TGTGCCAGCAGTGGGACTAGCGGCTACTACGAGCAGTACTTC. It yields the protein CASSGTSGYYEQYF.